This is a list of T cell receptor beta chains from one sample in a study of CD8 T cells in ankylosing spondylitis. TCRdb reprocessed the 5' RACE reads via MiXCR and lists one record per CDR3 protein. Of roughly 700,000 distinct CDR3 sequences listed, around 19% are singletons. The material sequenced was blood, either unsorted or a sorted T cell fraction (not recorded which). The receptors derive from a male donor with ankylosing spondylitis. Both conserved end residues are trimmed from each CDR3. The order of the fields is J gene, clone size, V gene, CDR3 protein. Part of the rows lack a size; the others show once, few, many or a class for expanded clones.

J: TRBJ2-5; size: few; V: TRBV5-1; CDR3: ASSLDPGGSETQY
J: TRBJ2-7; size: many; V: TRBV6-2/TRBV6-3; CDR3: ASSRDGYEQY
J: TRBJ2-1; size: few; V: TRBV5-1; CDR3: ASSFQGKDEQF
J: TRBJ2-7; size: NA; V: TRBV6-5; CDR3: ASSYSSQTPVYEQY
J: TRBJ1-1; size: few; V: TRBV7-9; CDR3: ASSLLDSLNTEAF
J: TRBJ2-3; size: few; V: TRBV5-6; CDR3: ASSLARTSGGYSTDTQY
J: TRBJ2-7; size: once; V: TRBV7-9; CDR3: ASSLQRGQVPYEQY
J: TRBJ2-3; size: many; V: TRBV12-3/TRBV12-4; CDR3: ASSSAGFKTDTQY
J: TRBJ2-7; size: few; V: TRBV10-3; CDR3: AISGRGDPYEQY
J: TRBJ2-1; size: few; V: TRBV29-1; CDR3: SSAYSTAKSSYNEQF
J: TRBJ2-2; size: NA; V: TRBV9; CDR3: ASSMGTSTGELF
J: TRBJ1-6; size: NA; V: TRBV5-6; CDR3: ASSVLTSSYNSPLH
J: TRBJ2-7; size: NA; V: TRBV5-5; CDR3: ASSEWDRAYEQY
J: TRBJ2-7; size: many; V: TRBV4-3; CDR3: ASSQDSGNPYEQY
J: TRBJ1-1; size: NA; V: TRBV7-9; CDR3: ASTHSFGATEAF
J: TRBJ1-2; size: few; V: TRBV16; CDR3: ASSQSPETPGGYT
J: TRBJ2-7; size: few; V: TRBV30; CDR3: AWSDLGTGHYEQY
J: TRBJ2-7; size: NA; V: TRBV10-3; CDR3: AAAAGGAYEQY
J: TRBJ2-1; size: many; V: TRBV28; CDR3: ASSNLTGGSYNEQF
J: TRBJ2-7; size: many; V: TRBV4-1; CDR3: ASSQGARVYEQY
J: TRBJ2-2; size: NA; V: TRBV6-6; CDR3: ASSYSYTGELF
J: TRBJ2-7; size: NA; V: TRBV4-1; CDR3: ASSQDFPGGYEQY
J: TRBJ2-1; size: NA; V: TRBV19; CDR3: ASSITDRAYNEQF
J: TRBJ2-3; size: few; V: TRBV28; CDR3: ASSPLGAGSTDTQY
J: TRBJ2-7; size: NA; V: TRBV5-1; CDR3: SSSARQGEVYEQY
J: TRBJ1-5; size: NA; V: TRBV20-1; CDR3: SAREAGSTQPQH
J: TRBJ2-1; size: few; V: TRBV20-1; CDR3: SARDRGGTTYNEQF
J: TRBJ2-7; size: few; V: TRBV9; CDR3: ASSPQLAGYYEQY
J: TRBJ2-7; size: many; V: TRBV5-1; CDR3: ASSLAGTYEQY
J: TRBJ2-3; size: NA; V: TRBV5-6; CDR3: ASSLAAGSTDTQY
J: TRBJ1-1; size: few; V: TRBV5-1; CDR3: ASSLEVQNTEAF
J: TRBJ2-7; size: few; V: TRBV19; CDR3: ASSIGQAPYEQY
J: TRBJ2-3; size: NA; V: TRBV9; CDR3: ASSVGMGGTDTQY
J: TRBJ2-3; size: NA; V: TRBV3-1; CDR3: ASSQELAEDTQY
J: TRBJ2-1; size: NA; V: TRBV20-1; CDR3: SAPLTSNYNEQF
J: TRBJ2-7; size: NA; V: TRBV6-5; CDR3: ASSYGWDRLVEQY
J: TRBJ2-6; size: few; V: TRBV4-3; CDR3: ASSHQGQSSGANVLT
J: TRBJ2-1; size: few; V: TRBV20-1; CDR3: SVRGETSVTHEQF